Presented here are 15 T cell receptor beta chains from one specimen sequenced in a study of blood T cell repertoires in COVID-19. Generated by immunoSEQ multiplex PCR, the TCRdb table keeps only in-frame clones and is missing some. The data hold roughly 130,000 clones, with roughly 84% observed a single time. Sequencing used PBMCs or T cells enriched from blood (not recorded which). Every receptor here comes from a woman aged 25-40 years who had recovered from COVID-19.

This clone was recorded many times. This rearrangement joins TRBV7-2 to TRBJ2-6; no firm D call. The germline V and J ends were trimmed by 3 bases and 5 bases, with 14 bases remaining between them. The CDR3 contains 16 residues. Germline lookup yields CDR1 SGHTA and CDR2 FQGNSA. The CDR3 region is CASSLSTALRANVLTF. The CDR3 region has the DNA TGTGCCAGCAGCTTGAGCACAGCCCTGCGGGCCAACGTCCTGACTTTC. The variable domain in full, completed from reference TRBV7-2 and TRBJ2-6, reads GAGVSQSPSNKVTEKGKDVELRCDPISGHTALYWYRQSLGQGLEFLIYFQGNSAPDKSGLPSDRFSAERTGGSVSTLTIQRTQQEDSAVYLCASSLSTALRANVLTFGAGSRLTVL.

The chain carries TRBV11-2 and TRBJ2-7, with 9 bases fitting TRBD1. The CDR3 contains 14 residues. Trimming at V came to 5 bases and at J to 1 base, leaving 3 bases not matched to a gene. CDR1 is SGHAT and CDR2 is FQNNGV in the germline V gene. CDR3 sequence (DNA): TGTGCCAGCAGCCCAGGGACAGGGTCCTACGAGCAGTACTTC. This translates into CASSPGTGSYEQYF.

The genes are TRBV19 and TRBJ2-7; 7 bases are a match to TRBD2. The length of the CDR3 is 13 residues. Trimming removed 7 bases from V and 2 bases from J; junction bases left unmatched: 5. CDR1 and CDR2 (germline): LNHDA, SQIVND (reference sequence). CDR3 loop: CASKPAGAYEQYF. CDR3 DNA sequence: TGTGCCAGTAAGCCGGCGGGAGCCTACGAGCAGTACTTC.

This CDR3 is CASSPLAGVYEQYF. CDR3 bases: TGTGCCAGCAGCCCCCTAGCGGGAGTCTACGAGCAGTACTTC. This chain joins TRBV9 and TRBJ2-7, with 10 bases identical to TRBD2. The CDR3 contains 14 residues. V trimming: 4 bases; J trimming: 3 bases; junction bases outside the gene matches: 4. Germline-derived CDR1 and CDR2 are SGDLS and YYNGEE.

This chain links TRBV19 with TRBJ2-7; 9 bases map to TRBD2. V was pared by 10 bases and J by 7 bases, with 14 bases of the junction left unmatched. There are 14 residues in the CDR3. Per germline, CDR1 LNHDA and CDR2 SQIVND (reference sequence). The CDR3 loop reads CATLGVAGVGEQYF. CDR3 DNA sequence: TGTGCCACCCTCGGAGTAGCGGGAGTTGGTGAGCAGTACTTC.

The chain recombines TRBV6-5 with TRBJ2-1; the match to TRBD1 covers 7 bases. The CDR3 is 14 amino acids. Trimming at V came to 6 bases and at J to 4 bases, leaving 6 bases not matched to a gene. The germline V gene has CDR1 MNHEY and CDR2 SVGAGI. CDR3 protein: CASRKGAQYNEQFF. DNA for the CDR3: TGTGCCAGCAGGAAGGGGGCCCAATACAATGAGCAGTTCTTC.

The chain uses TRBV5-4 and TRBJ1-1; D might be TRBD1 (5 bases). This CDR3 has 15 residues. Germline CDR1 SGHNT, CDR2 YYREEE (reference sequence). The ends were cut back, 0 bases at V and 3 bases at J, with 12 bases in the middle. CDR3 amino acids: CASSLVRGEYTEAFF. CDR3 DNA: TGTGCCAGCAGCTTGGTTAGGGGCGAGTACACTGAAGCTTTCTTT.

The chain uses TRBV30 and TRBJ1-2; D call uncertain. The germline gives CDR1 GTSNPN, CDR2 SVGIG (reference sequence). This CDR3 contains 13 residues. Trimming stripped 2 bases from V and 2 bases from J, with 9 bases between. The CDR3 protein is CAWSSPSNYGYTF. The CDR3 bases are TGTGCCTGGAGTTCCCCTTCGAACTATGGCTACACCTTC.

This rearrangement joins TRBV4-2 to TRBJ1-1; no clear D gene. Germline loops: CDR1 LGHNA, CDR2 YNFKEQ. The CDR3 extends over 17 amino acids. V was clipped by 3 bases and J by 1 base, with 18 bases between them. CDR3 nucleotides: TGTGCCAGCAGCCACCCCGGGGATGTCTCGAGGAACACTGAAGCTTTCTTT. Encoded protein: CASSHPGDVSRNTEAFF.

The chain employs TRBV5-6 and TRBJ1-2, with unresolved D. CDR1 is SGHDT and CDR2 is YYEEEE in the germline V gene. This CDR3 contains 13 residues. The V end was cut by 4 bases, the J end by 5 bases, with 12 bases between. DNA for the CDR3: TGTGCCAGCAGCCCCTCACAAGTGTATGGCTACACCTTC. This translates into CASSPSQVYGYTF.

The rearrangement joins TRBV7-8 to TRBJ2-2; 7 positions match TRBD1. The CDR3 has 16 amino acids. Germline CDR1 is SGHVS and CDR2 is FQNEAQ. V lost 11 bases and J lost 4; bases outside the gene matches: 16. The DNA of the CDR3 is TGTGCCTCAAGGCGGGTCCGACAGGGTGGCACCGGGGAGCTGTTTTTT. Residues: CASRRVRQGGTGELFF.

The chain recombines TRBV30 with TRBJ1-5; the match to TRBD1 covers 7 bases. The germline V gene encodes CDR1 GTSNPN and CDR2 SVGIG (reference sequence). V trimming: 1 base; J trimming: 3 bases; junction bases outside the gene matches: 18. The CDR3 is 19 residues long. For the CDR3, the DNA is TGTGCCTGGAGTGGATGGACGGCGGGGAGAGGGGGCAACAATCAGCCCCAGCATTTT. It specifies CAWSGWTAGRGGNNQPQHF.

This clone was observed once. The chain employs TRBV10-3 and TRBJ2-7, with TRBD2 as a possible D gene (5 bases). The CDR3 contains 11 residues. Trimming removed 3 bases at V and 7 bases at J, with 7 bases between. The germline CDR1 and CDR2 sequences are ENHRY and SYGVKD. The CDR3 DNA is TGTGCCATCAGTGAAAGAGGGGAGCAGTACTTC. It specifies CAISERGEQYF.

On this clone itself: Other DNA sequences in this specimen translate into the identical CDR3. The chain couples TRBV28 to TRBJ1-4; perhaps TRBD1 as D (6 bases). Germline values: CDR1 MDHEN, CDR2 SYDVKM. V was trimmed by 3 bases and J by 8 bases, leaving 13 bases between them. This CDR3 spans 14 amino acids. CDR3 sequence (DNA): TGTGCCAGCAGTTTTCGGGGGGCCGACGAAAAACTGTTTTTT. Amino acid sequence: CASSFRGADEKLFF.

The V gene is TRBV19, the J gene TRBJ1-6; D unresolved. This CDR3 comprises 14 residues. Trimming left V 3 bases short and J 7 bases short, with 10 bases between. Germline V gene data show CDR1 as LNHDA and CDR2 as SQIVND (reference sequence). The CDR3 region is CASSMEGTNSPLHF. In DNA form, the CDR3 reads TGTGCCAGTAGTATGGAGGGTACGAATTCACCCCTCCACTTT.